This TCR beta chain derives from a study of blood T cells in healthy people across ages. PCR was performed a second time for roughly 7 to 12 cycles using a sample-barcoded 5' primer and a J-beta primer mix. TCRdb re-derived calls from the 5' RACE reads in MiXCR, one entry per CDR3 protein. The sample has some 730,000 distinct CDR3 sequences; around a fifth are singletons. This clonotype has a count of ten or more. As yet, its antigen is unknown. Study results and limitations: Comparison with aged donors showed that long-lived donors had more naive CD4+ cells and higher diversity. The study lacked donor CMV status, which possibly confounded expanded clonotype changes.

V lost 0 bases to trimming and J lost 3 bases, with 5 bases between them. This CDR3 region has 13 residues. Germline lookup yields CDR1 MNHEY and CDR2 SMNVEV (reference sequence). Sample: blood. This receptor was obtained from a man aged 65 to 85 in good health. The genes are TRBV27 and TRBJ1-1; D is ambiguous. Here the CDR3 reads CASSLSKDTEAFF. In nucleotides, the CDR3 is TGTGCCAGCAGTTTATCAAAGGACACTGAAGCTTTCTTT.